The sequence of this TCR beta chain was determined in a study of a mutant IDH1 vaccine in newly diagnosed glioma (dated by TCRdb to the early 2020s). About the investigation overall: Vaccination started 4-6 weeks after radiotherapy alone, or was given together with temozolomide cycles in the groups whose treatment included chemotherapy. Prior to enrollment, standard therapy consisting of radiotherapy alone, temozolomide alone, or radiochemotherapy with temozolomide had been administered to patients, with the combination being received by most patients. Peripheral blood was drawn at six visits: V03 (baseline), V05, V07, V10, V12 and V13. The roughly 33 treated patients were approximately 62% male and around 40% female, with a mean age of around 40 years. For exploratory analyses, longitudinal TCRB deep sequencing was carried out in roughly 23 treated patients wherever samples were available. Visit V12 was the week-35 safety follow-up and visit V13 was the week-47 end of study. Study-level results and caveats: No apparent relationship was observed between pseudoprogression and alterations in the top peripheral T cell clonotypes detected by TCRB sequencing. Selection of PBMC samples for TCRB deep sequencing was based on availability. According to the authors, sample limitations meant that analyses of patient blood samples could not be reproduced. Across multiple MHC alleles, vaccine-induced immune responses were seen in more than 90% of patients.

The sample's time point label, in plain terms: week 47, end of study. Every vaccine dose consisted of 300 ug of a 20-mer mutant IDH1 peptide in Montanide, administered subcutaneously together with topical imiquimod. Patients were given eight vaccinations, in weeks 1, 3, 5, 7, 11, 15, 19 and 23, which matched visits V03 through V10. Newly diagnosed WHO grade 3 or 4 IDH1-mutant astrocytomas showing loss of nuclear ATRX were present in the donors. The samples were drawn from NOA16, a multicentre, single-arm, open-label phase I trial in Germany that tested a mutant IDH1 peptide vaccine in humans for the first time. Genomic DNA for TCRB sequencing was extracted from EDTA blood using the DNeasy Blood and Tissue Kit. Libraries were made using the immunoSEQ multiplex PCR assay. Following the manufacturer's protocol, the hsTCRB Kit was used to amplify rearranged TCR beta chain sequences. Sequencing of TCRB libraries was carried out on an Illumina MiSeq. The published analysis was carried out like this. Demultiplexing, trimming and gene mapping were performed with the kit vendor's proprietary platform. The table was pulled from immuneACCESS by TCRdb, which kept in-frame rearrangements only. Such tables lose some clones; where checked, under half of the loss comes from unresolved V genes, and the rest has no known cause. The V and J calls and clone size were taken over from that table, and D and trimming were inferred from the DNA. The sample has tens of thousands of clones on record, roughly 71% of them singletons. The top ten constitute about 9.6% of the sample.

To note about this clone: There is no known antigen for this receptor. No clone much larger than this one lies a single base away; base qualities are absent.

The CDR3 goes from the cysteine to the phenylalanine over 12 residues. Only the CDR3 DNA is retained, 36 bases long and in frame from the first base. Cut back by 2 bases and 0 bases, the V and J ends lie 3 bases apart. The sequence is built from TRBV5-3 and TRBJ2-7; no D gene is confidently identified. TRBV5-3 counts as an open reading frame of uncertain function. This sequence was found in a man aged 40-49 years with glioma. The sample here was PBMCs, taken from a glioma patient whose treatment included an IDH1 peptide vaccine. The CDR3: CARSLSSYEQYF. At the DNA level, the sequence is TGTGCCAGAAGCTTAAGCTCCTACGAGCAGTACTTC.